This TCR beta chain emerged from a study of blood T cell repertoires in COVID-19. This CDR3 region has 12 residues. V gave up 7 bases and J gave up 8 bases, with 12 bases separating them. CDR1 MNHEY and CDR2 SMNVEV come from the germline V gene (reference sequence). The assay was immunoSEQ multiplex PCR, and TCRdb's table has in-frame clones only and misses some. The sample records some 120,000 clones, around 89% being singletons. This TCR derives from a human donor with acute or convalescent COVID-19. The donor label of this sample is uncertain. This chain connects TRBV27 to TRBJ1-3; D unresolved. The sample was peripheral blood. The CDR3 region is CASTRTGYTIYF. CDR3 in DNA: TGTGCCAGCACTAGAACTGGCTACACCATATATTTT.